This T cell receptor beta chain was sequenced in a study of T cells after yellow fever vaccination. Overall study results and limits: Faster peaking, at day 5 versus 15, marked a secondary response that was weaker.

With regard to this clonotype: The antigen is undetermined.

CDR3 length equals 13 residues. V lost 4 bases and J lost 6; bases outside the gene matches: 4. Germline values: CDR1 SQVTM, CDR2 ANQGSEA. TCRdb independently ran MiXCR on the 5' RACE reads; one entry per CDR3 protein. The profile covers just under 600,000 distinct CDR3 sequences, with about 13% appearing a single time and about 14% taken by the ten largest. The chain employs TRBV29-1 and TRBJ2-1, with TRBD2 identical over 9 bases. This receptor was identified in a man younger than 40 who received the YFV17D yellow fever vaccine. The sequencing here drew on PBMCs, taken on the day of the yellow fever booster vaccination. The CDR3 DNA reads as TGCAGCGTTGTGAGAGCGGGAGGCAATGAGCAGTTCTTC. It yields the protein CSVVRAGGNEQFF.